One sample yielded the 13 T cell receptor beta chains listed below, sequenced in a study of follicular helper T cells after annual influenza vaccination. Time point given: 2014-2015 season, 7 days after vaccination. Clones were sequenced by immunoSEQ multiplex PCR, and TCRdb holds only the in-frame ones, with some missing. The repertoire holds some 10,000 clones, with roughly four fifths as singletons. The specimen was CXCR5- memory CD4+ T cells sorted from blood, collected 7 days after influenza vaccination. The receptors shown here come from an adult who received the influenza vaccine.

The V gene is TRBV5-1, the J gene TRBJ2-2; 11 bases match TRBD1. Germline CDR1 is SGHRS and CDR2 is YFSETQ. With V trimmed by 0 bases and J by 4 bases, 8 bases remained unmatched. The CDR3 loop spans 18 amino acids. The CDR3 DNA follows: TGCGCCAGCAGCTTGGCTAGGACAGGGGGCTTGGGCACCGGGGAGCTGTTTTTT. It translates to CASSLARTGGLGTGELFF.

The CDR3 nucleotides read TGTGCCAGCAGTTACAGCGGCGCGAAACGGGAAAAACTGTTTTTT. It yields the protein CASSYSGAKREKLFF. The V gene is TRBV6-5, the J gene TRBJ1-4; D gene ambiguous. CDR3 length equals 15 residues. Trimming removed 2 bases from V and 8 bases from J, with 15 bases in between. Germline CDR1 and CDR2: MNHEY and SVGAGI.

CDR3 nucleotides: TGTGCCAGCAGTTCGGGGGATACGCAGTATTTT. Its protein is CASSSGDTQYF. The gene calls are TRBV6-6 and TRBJ2-3; D is perhaps TRBD2 (5 bases). V gave up 4 bases and J gave up 6 bases, with 5 bases separating them. The CDR3 has 11 residues. The V gene's germline CDR1 is MNHNY and CDR2 SVGAGI (reference sequence).

The V gene is TRBV9, the J gene TRBJ1-1; TRBD1 matches at 11 bases. Germline V lookup: CDR1 SGDLS, CDR2 YYNGEE. This CDR3 spans 18 amino acids. J lost 7 bases, V lost 3 bases, and 17 bases had no gene match. CDR3 nucleotide sequence: TGTGCCAGCAGCGGAACCGGGACAGGGGGATCGATGAGTAGTGAAGCTTTCTTT. Encoded protein: CASSGTGTGGSMSSEAFF.

This chain links TRBV6-6 with TRBJ1-1; no clear D. With 7 bases removed from V and 1 base from J, the gap between germline ends came to 10 bases. Germline CDR1 reads MNHNY; CDR2 reads SVGAGI (reference sequence). There are 13 residues in the CDR3. Here the CDR3 reads CASKIAQNTEAFF. CDR3 DNA: TGTGCCAGCAAGATAGCTCAGAACACTGAAGCTTTCTTT.

The gene calls are TRBV6-6 and TRBJ2-3; D uncertain. Germline CDR1 is MNHNY and CDR2 is SVGAGI (reference sequence). V gave up 1 base and J gave up 1 base, with 6 bases separating them. This CDR3 is 14 amino acids long. The CDR3 DNA sequence: TGTGCCAGCAGTTACTGGGTGGGCACAGATACGCAGTATTTT. Amino acid sequence: CASSYWVGTDTQYF.

This clone was picked up one time. V and J are TRBV6-4 and TRBJ2-1, with TRBD2 matching 10 bases. The germline gives CDR1 MRHNA, CDR2 SNTAGT. V lost 5 bases to trimming and J lost 7 bases; unmatched junction nucleotides: 5. The CDR3 is made up of 14 amino acids. The CDR3 spells CASSRAGGPNEQFF. The CDR3 DNA follows: TGTGCCAGCAGTCGAGCGGGGGGGCCTAATGAGCAGTTCTTC.

The chain employs TRBV6-5 and TRBJ2-7; D call uncertain. The CDR3 sequence is 14 residues long. V shed 0 bases and J shed 2 bases, with 8 bases lying between them. Germline V gene data show CDR1 as MNHEY and CDR2 as SVGAGI. The CDR3 nucleotides are TGTGCCAGCAGTTACTCGGGCTTACCCTACGAGCAGTACTTC. Its protein product is CASSYSGLPYEQYF.

The J gene is TRBJ2-2, the V gene TRBV19, with D tentatively TRBD2 (7 bases). V was shortened by 3 bases and J by 3 bases, with 20 bases between the two germline ends. Germline V CDR1 and CDR2: LNHDA, SQIVND (reference sequence). CDR3 length: 18 amino acids. In DNA, the CDR3 is TGTGCCAGTAGTATGGGATGGGGGCACGCGGGGGACACCGGGGAGCTGTTTTTT. As protein: CASSMGWGHAGDTGELFF.

The chain carries TRBV7-2 and TRBJ2-2; D gene unclear. The V end lost 4 bases, the J end lost 1 base, and 10 bases lay between the germline ends. Germline loops: CDR1 SGHTA, CDR2 FQGNSA. The CDR3 spans 15 residues. This CDR3 is CASSYLNLNTGELFF. CDR3 sequence (DNA): TGTGCCAGCAGCTACTTAAATTTGAACACCGGGGAGCTGTTTTTT.

The rearrangement uses TRBV15 and TRBJ2-3; 9 bases agree with TRBD2. The germline CDR1 and CDR2 sequences are LNHNV and YYDKDF (reference sequence). J lost 1 base, V lost 2 bases, and 4 bases had no gene match. The CDR3 runs to 16 residues. CDR3 sequence reads: CATSRSRLAGTDTQYF. The DNA for the CDR3 is TGTGCCACCAGCAGATCGAGACTAGCGGGCACAGATACGCAGTATTTT.

The chain combines TRBV11-2 with TRBJ1-1, with 9 bases matching TRBD1. V lost 5 bases, J lost 7 bases, and 8 bases stayed unmatched. There are 14 residues in the CDR3. Per germline, CDR1 SGHAT and CDR2 FQNNGV. The DNA for the CDR3 is TGTGCCAGCAGCCCACAGGACAGGGGAGTTGAAGCTTTCTTT. This codes for CASSPQDRGVEAFF.

This clone came up once. The genes are TRBV11-3 and TRBJ1-2; 9 nucleotides match TRBD1. The trim removed 5 bases at V and 4 bases at J, leaving 14 bases unmatched. The CDR3 totals 17 residues. Germline CDR1 SGHNT, CDR2 YENEEA. The CDR3 DNA reads as TGTGCCAGCAGCGAACCGGGACAGGGCTCTTTCGGCTATGGCTACACCTTC. Translating it yields CASSEPGQGSFGYGYTF.